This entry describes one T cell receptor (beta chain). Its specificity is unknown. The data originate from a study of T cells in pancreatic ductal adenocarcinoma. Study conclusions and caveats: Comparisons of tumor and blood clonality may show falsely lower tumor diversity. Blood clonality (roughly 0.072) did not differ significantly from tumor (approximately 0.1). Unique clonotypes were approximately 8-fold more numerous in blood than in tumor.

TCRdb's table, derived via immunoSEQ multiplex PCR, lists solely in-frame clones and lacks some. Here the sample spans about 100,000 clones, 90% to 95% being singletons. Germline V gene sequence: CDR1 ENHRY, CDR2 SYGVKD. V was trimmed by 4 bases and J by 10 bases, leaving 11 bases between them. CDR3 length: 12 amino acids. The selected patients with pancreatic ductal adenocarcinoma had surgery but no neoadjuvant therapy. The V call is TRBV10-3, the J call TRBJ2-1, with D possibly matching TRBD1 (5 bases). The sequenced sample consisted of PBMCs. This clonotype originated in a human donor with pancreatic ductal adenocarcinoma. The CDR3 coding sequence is TGTGCCATCAGTGGGGGCGAATTGGAGCAGTTCTTC. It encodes CAISGGELEQFF.